This T cell receptor (beta chain) was profiled in a study of T cells in Graves' hyperthyroidism and ophthalmopathy. Findings of the study overall: Most thyroid clonotypes expanded above 0.001 appeared in blood too.

Trimming removed 6 bases from V and 0 bases from J, with 15 bases in between. This CDR3 has 16 residues. CDR1 is MDHEN and CDR2 is SYDVKM in the germline V gene. This clonotype was seen ten or more times. The target antigen is unknown. The TCR beta CDR3 regions underwent amplification using RNA transcripts as the source. An initial round of RT-PCR targeting the TCR CDR3 relied on the HTBI primer set. TCRdb processed the multiplex PCR reads anew with MiXCR; each CDR3 protein has one entry. The table lists approximately 640,000 distinct CDR3 sequences, 17% of them singletons. Subjects aged 18 to 65 presented with newly diagnosed hyperthyroidism of less than 2 months' duration. The study excluded patients with uncontrolled infection, other autoimmune disease, pregnancy or lactation. Source material for PBMCs was 9 to 10 ml fresh peripheral blood.

The sequence derives from a man aged 45 to 65 with Graves' hyperthyroidism. Specimen: blood. The chain recombines TRBV28 with TRBJ2-4, with a tentative D call TRBD1 (6 bases). Written as DNA, the CDR3 is TGTGCCAGCAGGCCAACAGGGTCCCTAGCCAAAAACATTCAGTACTTC. Translated: CASRPTGSLAKNIQYF. Drawing the rest from reference TRBV28 and TRBJ2-4, the complete variable domain is DVKVTQSSRYLVKRTGEKVFLECVQDMDHENMFWYRQDPGLGLRLIYFSYDVKMKEKGDIPEGYSVSREKKERFSLILESASTNQTSMYLCASRPTGSLAKNIQYFGAGTRLSVL.